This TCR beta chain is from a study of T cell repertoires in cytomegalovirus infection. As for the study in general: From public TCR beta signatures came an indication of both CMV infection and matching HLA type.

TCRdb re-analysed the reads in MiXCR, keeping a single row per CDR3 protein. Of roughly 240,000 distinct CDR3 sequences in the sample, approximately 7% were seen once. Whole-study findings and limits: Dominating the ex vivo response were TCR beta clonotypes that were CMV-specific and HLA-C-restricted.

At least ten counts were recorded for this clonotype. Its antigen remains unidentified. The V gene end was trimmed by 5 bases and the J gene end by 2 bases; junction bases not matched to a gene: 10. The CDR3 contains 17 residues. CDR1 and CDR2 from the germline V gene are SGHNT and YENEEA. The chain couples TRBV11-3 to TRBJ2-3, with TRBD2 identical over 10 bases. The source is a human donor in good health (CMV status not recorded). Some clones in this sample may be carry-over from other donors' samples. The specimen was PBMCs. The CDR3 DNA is TGTGCCAGCAGCGCGAACTGGACTAGCGGAGACACAGATACGCAGTATTTT. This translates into CASSANWTSGDTDTQYF. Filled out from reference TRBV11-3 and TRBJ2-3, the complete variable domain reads EAGVVQSPRYKIIEKKQPVAFWCNPISGHNTLYWYLQNLGQGPELLIRYENEEAVDDSQLPKDRFSAERLKGVDSTLKIQPAELGDSAVYLCASSANWTSGDTDTQYFGPGTRLTVL.